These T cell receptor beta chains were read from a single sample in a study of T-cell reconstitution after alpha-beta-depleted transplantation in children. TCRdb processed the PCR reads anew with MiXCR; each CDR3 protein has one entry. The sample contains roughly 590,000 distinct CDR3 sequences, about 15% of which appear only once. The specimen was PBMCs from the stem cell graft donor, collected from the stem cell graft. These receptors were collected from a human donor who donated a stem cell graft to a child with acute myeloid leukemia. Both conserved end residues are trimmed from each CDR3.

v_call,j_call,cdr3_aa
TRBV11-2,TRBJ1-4,ASSLSIPTNEKLF
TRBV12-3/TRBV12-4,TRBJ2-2,ASSLVLLLDGTGELF
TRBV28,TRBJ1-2,ASSLRPLGRYGYT
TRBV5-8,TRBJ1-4,ARSPDRARGEKLF
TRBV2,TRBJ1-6,ASSGEANSPLH
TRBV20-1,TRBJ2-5,SARDFVVGGETQY
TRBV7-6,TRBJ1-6,ASSAGTGASNNSPLH
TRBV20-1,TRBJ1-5,SAATGSSNQPQH
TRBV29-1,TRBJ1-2,SVGGGDYGYT
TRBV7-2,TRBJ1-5,ASSGDRGTYSNQPQH
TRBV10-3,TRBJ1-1,AVQGVGTEAF
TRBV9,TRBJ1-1,ASSVEAGPEAF
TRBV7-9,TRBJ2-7,ASSLSGGWISYEQY
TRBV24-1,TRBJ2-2,ATSDPGQAPFSNTGELF
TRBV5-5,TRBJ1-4,ASSLGWDRLYEKLF
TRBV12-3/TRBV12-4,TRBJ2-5,ASSGNGAGVGETQY
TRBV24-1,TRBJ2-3,ATSVGALETQY
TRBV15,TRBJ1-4,ATSRSRGRGEKLF
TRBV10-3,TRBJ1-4,AISDIRTDLNEKLF
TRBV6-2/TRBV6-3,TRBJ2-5,ASSYADLAGETQY
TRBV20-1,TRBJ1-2,SASSLQGLGGYT
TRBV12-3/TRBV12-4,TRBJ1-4,ASSLGDRGLF
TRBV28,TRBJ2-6,ASCLGATGANVLT
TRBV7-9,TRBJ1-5,ASSLGTGVRNQPQH
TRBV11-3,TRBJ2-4,ASSPRTGTVGIQY
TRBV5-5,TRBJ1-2,ASSLGTGTHYGYT
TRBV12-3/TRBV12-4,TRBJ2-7,ASTKGLRGYEQY
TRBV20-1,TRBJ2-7,SASSRQEGAYEQY
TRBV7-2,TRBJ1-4,ASSFGTSEKLF
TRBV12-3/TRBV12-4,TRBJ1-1,ASTHRGLGTEAF
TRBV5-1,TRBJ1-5,ASSLAVNQPQH
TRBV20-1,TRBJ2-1,SARGGIFMEQF
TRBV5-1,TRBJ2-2,ASSLVGPPNTGELF
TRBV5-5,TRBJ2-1,ASSLRADRTTWQF
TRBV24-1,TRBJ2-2,ATSDLPFDNAGELF
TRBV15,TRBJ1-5,ATSRDSWLGNQPQH
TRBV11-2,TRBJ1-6,ASSAQAVRDSPLH
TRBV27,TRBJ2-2,ASSPLPGGLRTGELF